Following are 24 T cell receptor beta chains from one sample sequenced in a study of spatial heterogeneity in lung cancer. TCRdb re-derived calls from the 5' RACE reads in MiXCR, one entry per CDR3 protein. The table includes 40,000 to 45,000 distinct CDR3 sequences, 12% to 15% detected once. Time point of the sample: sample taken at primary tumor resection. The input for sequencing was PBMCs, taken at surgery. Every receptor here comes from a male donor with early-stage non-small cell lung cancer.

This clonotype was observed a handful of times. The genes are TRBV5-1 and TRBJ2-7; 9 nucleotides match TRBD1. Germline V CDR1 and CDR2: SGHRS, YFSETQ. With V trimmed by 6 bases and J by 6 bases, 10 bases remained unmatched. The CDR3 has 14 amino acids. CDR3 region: CASTLRTGVGEQYF. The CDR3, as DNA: TGCGCCAGCACCCTGCGGACAGGGGTTGGCGAGCAGTACTTC. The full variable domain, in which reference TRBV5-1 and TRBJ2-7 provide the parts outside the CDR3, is KAGVTQTPRYLIKTRGQQVTLSCSPISGHRSVSWYQQTPGQGLQFLFEYFSETQRNKGNFPGRFSGRQFSNSRSEMNVSTLELGDSALYLCASTLRTGVGEQYFGPGTRLTVT.

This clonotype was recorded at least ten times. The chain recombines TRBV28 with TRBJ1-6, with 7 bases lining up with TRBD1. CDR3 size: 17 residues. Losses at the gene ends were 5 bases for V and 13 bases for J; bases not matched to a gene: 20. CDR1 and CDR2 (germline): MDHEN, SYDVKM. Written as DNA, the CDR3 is TGTGCCAGCAGTCCACTTGGGACAGCCGGGATCTATAATCCCCTCCACTTT. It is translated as CASSPLGTAGIYNPLHF.

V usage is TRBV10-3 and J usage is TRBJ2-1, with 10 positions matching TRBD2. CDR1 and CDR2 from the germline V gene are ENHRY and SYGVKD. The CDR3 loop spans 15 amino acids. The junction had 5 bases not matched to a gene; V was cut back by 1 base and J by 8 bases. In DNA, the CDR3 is TGTGCCATCAGTGAGTATACTAGCGGGGAAGATGAGCAGTTCTTC. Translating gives CAISEYTSGEDEQFF.

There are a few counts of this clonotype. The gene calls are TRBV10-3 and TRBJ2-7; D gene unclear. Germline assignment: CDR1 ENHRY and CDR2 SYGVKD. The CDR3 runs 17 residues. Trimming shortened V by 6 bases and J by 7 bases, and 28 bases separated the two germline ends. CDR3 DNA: TGTGCCATCAGCTCCCCGCCGACGGATCCCTACCTAGTTGAGCAGTACTTC. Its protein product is CAISSPPTDPYLVEQYF.

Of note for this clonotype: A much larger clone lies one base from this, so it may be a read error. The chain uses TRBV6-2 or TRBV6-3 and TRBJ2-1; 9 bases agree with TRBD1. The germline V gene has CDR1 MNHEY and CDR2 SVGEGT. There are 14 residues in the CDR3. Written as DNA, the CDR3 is TGTGCCGGCAGCTGGGACAGGGTATTCGATGAGCAGTTCTTC. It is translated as CAGSWDRVFDEQFF.

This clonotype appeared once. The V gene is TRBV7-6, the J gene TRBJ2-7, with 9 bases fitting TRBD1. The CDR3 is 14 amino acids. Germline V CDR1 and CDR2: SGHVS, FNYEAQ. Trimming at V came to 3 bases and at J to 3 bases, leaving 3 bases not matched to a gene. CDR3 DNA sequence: TGTGCCAGCAGCTTTGGGACAGGGATCTACGAGCAGTACTTC. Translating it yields CASSFGTGIYEQYF.

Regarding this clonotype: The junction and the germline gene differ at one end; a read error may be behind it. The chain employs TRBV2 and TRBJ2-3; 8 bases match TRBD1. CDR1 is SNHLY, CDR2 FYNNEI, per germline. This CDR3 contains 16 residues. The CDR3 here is CASSESRDRTLYTRYF. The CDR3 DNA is TGTGCCAGCAGTGAATCTAGGGACAGGACCTTGTATACGCGGTATTTT.

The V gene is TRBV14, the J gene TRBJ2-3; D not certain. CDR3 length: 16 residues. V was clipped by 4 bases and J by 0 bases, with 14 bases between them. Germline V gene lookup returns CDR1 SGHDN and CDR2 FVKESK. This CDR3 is CASSLLIYPSTDTQYF. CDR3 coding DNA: TGTGCCAGCAGCCTCCTGATTTACCCTAGCACAGATACGCAGTATTTT. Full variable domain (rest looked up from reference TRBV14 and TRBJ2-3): EAGVTQFPSHSVIEKGQTVTLRCDPISGHDNLYWYRRVMGKEIKFLLHFVKESKQDESGMPNNRFLAERTGGTYSTLKVQPAELEDSGVYFCASSLLIYPSTDTQYFGPGTRLTVL.

The CDR3 DNA is TGCGCCAGCAGCATTGACAGGAGCTCCTACAATGAGCAGTTCTTC. Residues: CASSIDRSSYNEQFF. The rearrangement links TRBV5-1 to TRBJ2-1; possibly TRBD1 for D (6 bases). This CDR3 has 15 residues. CDR1 and CDR2 (germline): SGHRS, YFSETQ. Trimming left V 4 bases short and J 0 bases short, with 11 bases between.

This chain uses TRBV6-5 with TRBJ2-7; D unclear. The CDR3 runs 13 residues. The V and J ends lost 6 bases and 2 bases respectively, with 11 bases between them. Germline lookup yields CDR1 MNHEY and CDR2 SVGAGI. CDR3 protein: CASSRFSAYEQYF. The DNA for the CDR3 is TGTGCCAGCAGCCGATTCAGTGCCTACGAGCAGTACTTC.

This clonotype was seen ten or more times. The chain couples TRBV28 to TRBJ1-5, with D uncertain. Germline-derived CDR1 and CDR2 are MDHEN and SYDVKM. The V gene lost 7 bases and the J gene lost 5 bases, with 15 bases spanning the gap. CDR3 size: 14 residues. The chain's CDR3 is CASNQPARYQPQHF. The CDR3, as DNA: TGTGCCAGCAACCAACCCGCCCGCTATCAGCCCCAGCATTTT. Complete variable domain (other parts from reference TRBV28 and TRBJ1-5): DVKVTQSSRYLVKRTGEKVFLECVQDMDHENMFWYRQDPGLGLRLIYFSYDVKMKEKGDIPEGYSVSREKKERFSLILESASTNQTSMYLCASNQPARYQPQHFGDGTRLSIL.

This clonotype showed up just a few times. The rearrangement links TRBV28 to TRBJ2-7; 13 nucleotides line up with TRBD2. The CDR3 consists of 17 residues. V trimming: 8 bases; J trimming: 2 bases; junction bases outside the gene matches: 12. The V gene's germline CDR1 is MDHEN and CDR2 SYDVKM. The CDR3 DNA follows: TGTGCCAGCGCCGGGACTAGCGGGATAAAGGGCCCCTACGAGCAGTACTTC. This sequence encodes CASAGTSGIKGPYEQYF.

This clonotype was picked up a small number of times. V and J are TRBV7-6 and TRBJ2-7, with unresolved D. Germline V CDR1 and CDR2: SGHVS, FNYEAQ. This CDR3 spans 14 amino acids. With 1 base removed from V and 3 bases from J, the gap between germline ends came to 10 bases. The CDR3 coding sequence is TGTGCCAGCAGCTTAGTGGGCAGGAGCTACGAGCAGTACTTC. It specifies CASSLVGRSYEQYF.

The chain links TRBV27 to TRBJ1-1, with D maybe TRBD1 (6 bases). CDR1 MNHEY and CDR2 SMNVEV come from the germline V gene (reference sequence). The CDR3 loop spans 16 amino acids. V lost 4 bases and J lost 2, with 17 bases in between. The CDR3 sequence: CASSSQEGGFNTEAFF. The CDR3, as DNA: TGTGCCAGCAGTTCCCAGGAGGGGGGATTTAACACTGAAGCTTTCTTT.

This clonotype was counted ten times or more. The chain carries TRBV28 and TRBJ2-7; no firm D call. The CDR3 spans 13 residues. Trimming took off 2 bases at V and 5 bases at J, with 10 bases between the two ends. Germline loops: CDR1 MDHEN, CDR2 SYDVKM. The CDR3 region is CASSLRGLNEQYF. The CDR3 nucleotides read TGTGCCAGCAGTTTACGCGGTCTCAACGAGCAGTACTTC.

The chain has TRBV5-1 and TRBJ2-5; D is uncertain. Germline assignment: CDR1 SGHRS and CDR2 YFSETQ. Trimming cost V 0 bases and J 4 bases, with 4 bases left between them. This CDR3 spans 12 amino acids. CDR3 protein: CASSLAVETQYF. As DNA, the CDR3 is TGCGCCAGCAGCTTGGCAGTAGAGACCCAGTACTTC.

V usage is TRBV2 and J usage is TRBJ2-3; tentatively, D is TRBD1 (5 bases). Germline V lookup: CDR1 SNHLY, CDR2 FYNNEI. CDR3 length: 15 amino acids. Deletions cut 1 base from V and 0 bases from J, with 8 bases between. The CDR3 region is CASSEGQPSTDTQYF. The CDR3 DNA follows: TGTGCCAGCAGTGAAGGACAGCCCAGCACAGATACGCAGTATTTT.

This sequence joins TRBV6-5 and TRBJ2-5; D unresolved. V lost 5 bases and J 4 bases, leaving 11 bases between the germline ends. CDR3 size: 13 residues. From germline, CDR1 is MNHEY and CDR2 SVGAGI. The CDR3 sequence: CASSATNGETQYF. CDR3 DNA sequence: TGTGCCAGCAGTGCCACGAACGGAGAGACCCAGTACTTC.

This chain's CDR3 is CASSLADSFYNEQFF. The CDR3 bases are TGCGCCAGCAGCTTGGCCGACAGTTTCTACAATGAGCAGTTCTTC. The chain recombines TRBV5-1 with TRBJ2-1; D may be TRBD1 (5 bases). CDR3 length: 15 amino acids. CDR1 is SGHRS and CDR2 is YFSETQ in the germline V gene. Trimming removed 0 bases from V and 3 bases from J, with 10 bases in between.

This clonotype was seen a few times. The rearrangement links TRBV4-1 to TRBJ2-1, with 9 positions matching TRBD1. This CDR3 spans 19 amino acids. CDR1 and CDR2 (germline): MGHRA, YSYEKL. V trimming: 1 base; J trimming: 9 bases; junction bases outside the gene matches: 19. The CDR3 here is CASSQAAAAKGQGKGEQFF. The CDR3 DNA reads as TGCGCCAGCAGCCAAGCTGCCGCGGCAAAGGGACAGGGTAAAGGTGAGCAGTTCTTC.

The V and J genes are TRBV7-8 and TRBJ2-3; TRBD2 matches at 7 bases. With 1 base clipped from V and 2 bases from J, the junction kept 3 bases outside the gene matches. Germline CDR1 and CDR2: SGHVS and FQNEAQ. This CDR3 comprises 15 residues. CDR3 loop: CASSLGAGVTDTQYF. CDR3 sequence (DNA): TGTGCCAGCAGCTTAGGGGCGGGGGTCACAGATACGCAGTATTTT.

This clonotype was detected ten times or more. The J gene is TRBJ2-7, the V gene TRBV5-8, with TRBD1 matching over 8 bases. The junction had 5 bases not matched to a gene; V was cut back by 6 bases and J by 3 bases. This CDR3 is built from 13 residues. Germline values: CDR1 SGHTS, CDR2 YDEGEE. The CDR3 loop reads CASIRDRFYEQYF. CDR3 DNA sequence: TGTGCCAGCATCCGGGACAGGTTCTACGAGCAGTACTTC. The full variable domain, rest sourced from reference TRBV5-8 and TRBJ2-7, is EAGVTQSPTHLIKTRGQQATLRCSPISGHTSVYWYQQALGLGLQFLLWYDEGEERNRGNFPPRFSGRQFPNYSSELNVNALELEDSALYLCASIRDRFYEQYFGPGTRLTVT.

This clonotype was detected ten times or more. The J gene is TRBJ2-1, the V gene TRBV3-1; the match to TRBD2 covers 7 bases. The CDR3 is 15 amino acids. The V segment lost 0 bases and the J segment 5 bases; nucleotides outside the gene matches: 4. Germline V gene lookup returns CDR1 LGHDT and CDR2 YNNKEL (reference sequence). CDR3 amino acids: CASSQEVREDNEQFF. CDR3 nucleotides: TGTGCCAGCAGCCAAGAGGTCCGGGAGGACAATGAGCAGTTCTTC.

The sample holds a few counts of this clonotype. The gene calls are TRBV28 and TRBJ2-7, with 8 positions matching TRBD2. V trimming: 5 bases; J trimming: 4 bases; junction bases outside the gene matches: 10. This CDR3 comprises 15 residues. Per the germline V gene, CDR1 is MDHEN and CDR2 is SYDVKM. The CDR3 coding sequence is TGTGCCAGCAGTGGCGGCGGCGGGAGGACTTACGAGCAGTACTTC. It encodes CASSGGGGRTYEQYF.